Below are 19 T cell receptor beta chains sequenced from a single sample in a study of CXCR3-negative and CXCR3-positive naive CD8 T cells. Study conclusions and caveats: CXCR3-negative naive cells had less hydrophobic TRB CDR3s than did CXCR3-positive naive cells.

The antigens for these receptors are not known. Researchers prepared the TRB cDNA libraries using 5' RACE with UMI labels. TCRdb reprocessed the 5' RACE reads, keeping one entry per CDR3 protein, no DNA. Here the sample table reports some 150,000 distinct CDR3 sequences. The sample taken for sequencing was naive CXCR3+ CD8+ T cells from blood. Subset defined: CD45RO-CCR7+CD27+CD95- naive CD8+ T cells expressing CXCR3 (TNR3+). Receptors were obtained from a human donor in good health. Some clones in this sample may be carry-over from other donors' samples.

The chain links TRBV5-1 to TRBJ1-1; the TRBD1 assignment by TCRdb is unverifiable without DNA. Germline lookup yields CDR1 SGHRS and CDR2 YFSETQ. The CDR3 is made up of 18 amino acids. This CDR3 reads CVSSLVSRFGQGNTEAFF.

The CDR3: CASSWDRGRGYGYTF. The J gene is TRBJ1-2, the V gene TRBV12-3 or TRBV12-4; there is no DNA to check the TCRdb D call of TRBD1. This CDR3 is built from 15 residues.

J is TRBJ2-5 and V is TRBV11-3; the D gene TCRdb calls, TRBD1, cannot be checked with no DNA. Germline CDR1 and CDR2: SGHNT and YENEEA. This CDR3 has 14 amino acids. CDR3 protein: CASSSPDGKETQYF.

The chain couples TRBV6-4 to TRBJ2-3; TCRdb gives TRBD1 as the D gene, but with no DNA this cannot be confirmed. The CDR3 is made up of 15 amino acids. The germline CDR1 and CDR2 sequences are MRHNA and SNTAGT. CDR3 sequence: CASSDTGDGTDTQYF.

The chain uses TRBV12-3 or TRBV12-4 and TRBJ2-1; lacking DNA, the TRBD1 call made by TCRdb goes unchecked. The CDR3 runs 14 residues. CDR3 sequence reads: CASSMGGRVNEQFF.

This chain uses TRBV20-1 with TRBJ2-7; TCRdb calls TRBD1, which cannot be checked without DNA. CDR3 length: 13 amino acids. CDR1 and CDR2 (germline): DFQATT, SNEGSKA (reference sequence). This CDR3 is CSARTGVDYEQYF.

The chain is built from TRBV29-1 and TRBJ2-5. Germline values: CDR1 SQVTM, CDR2 ANQGSEA. The CDR3 loop spans 11 amino acids. The CDR3 region is CSVRSLRSQYF.

This chain connects TRBV7-2 to TRBJ2-1; TCRdb selects TRBD1, and the lack of DNA leaves this call unchecked. The CDR3 loop spans 12 amino acids. Germline lookup yields CDR1 SGHTA and CDR2 FQGNSA. The CDR3 reads CASSPGTGGTFF.

This sequence joins TRBV13 and TRBJ2-3; TCRdb's D call, TRBD2, is unchecked because there is no DNA. The CDR3 length is 16 residues. Germline CDR1 and CDR2: PRHDT and FYEKMQ (reference sequence). This chain's CDR3 is CASSLGETSGPDTQYF.

The chain couples TRBV4-3 to TRBJ2-6; TCRdb's D call, TRBD1, is unchecked because there is no DNA. The CDR3 spans 16 residues. Germline V gene sequence: CDR1 LGHNA, CDR2 YSLEER. The chain's CDR3 is CASSQDRRRTSDVLTF.

This rearrangement joins TRBV15 to TRBJ2-3; TCRdb's assignment of TRBD1 cannot be checked, as there is no DNA. The CDR3 totals 15 residues. Germline V gives CDR1 LNHNV, CDR2 YYDKDF (reference sequence). This CDR3 is CATTRDRATTDTQYF.

The chain couples TRBV4-3 to TRBJ2-3; TCRdb designates TRBD1, a call that cannot be tested without DNA. Looked up from germline, CDR1 is LGHNA and CDR2 is YSLEER. This CDR3 spans 16 amino acids. The CDR3 protein is CASSHAVPGTPDTQYF.

V and J are TRBV30 and TRBJ2-1; lacking DNA, the TRBD2 call made by TCRdb goes unchecked. Germline-derived CDR1 and CDR2 are GTSNPN and SVGIG (reference sequence). The CDR3 loop spans 13 amino acids. The CDR3 loop reads CAWSVGGNNEQFF. Variable domain in full (rest from reference TRBV30 and TRBJ2-1): SQTIHQWPATLVQPVGSPLSLECTVEGTSNPNLYWYRQAAGRGLQLLFYSVGIGQISSEVPQNLSASRPQDRQFILSSKKLLLSDSGFYLCAWSVGGNNEQFFGPGTRLTVL.

The rearrangement uses TRBV2 and TRBJ2-3; the D call from TCRdb, TRBD2, cannot be confirmed without DNA. The CDR3 is 15 residues long. Germline lookup yields CDR1 SNHLY and CDR2 FYNNEI. The CDR3 spells CASSDTSWSTDTQYF.

The gene calls are TRBV20-1 and TRBJ2-3; the TCRdb D gene call, TRBD2, has no DNA to confirm it. This CDR3 comprises 16 residues. CDR1 and CDR2 (germline): DFQATT, SNEGSKA (reference sequence). The chain's CDR3 is CSADTNSGGRTDTQYF.

The chain joins TRBV5-1 to TRBJ2-7. This CDR3 has 13 amino acids. CDR1 SGHRS and CDR2 YFSETQ come from the germline V gene. CDR3 protein: CASSLAGLIEEYF.

The chain's CDR3 is CASSSSITLDYGYTF. This chain connects TRBV7-9 to TRBJ1-2; TCRdb names TRBD1, which stays unverified in the absence of DNA. Germline CDR1 and CDR2: SEHNR and FQNEAQ (reference sequence). The CDR3 covers 15 residues.

This rearrangement joins TRBV29-1 to TRBJ2-2; TCRdb's D gene call, TRBD1, goes unchecked for lack of DNA. Germline V gene lookup returns CDR1 SQVTM and CDR2 ANQGSEA. The CDR3 sequence is 13 residues long. CDR3 protein: CSVTGTNTGELFF.

J is TRBJ2-1 and V is TRBV7-9; TCRdb's D call of TRBD2 is untestable without DNA. The V gene's germline CDR1 is SEHNR and CDR2 FQNEAQ (reference sequence). CDR3 size: 16 residues. The chain's CDR3 is CASSSLTSGSFNEQFF.